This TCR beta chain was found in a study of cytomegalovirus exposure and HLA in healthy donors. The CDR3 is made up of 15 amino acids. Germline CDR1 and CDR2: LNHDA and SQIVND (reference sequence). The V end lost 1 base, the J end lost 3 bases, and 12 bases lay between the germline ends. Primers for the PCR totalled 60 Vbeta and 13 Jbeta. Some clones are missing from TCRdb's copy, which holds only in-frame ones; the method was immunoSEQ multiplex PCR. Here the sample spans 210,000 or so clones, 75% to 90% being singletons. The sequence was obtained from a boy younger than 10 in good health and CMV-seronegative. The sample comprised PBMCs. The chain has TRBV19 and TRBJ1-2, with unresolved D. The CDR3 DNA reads TGTGCCAGTAGTATAGGGGAGGGTGCGTACTATGGCTACACCTTC. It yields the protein CASSIGEGAYYGYTF.